This T cell receptor (beta chain) was observed in a study of T cells in Graves' hyperthyroidism and ophthalmopathy. Regions amplified from RNA transcripts were the TCR beta CDR3 regions. The study used the HTBI primer set for a first-round RT-PCR of the TCR CDR3. TCRdb analysed the multiplex PCR reads with MiXCR anew, one entry per CDR3 protein. The sample holds 340,000 or so distinct CDR3 sequences, around 17% seen once. Diagnosis of hyperthyroidism was new in patients aged 18 to 65, and its duration was under 2 months. Used for diagnoses were clinical symptoms, serum thyroxine and TRAb, thyroid ultrasound and orbital computed tomography. Findings of the study overall: Ophthalmopathy stood apart from stable hyperthyroidism in a 13 V-J model. Researchers found most expanded thyroid clonotypes above 0.001 in blood as well.

This clonotype occurred many times. Its antigen is as yet unknown. The material sequenced was blood. The receptor's source is a man aged 30-40 years with Graves' hyperthyroidism.

This CDR3 is CASRGLAGRAYEQYF. CDR3 nucleotide sequence: TGTGCCAGCAGAGGACTAGCGGGAAGAGCCTACGAGCAGTACTTC. The V gene is TRBV2, the J gene TRBJ2-7; 12 bases agree with TRBD2. Germline lookup yields CDR1 SNHLY and CDR2 FYNNEI. This CDR3 has 15 amino acids. The ends lost 6 bases at V and 2 bases at J; junction bases unmatched: 5.